The next 28 T cell receptor beta chains were all read from a single sample in a study of CD8+CD57+ T cells in acquired aplastic anemia. Genomic DNA templated the TCR beta VDJ and CDR3 profiling. One entry per CDR3 protein results from TCRdb running MiXCR on the reads. This table holds approximately 100,000 distinct CDR3 sequences, approximately 73% found once. By flow cytometry, patients selected for sequencing had shown an expansion of CD8+CD57+ cells. Sequences were obtained from sorted CD4+, CD8+, or CD8+CD57+ T cells (not recorded which) from PBMCs. Receptors originate from a human donor with aplastic anemia.

CDR3 DNA: TGTGCCAGCAGTGAGGGCAGGGGCTATAGCAATCAGCCCCAGCATTTT. Amino acid sequence: CASSEGRGYSNQPQHF. The chain has TRBV2 and TRBJ1-5, with D tentatively TRBD1 (6 bases). Trimming cost V 3 bases and J 0 bases, with 12 bases left between them. Germline CDR1 SNHLY, CDR2 FYNNEI. This CDR3 has 16 amino acids.

The chain couples TRBV2 to TRBJ1-5; 9 bases agree with TRBD1. The CDR3 extends over 14 amino acids. The V and J ends lost 4 bases and 6 bases, in that order; junction bases with no gene match: 4. Germline-derived CDR1 and CDR2 are SNHLY and FYNNEI. The CDR3 nucleotides read TGTGCCAGCAGTGCTGACAGGGGGACTCAGCCCCAGCATTTT. Protein sequence: CASSADRGTQPQHF.

Concerning this clonotype: The junction and the germline gene differ at one end; a read error may be behind it. V usage is TRBV7-3 and J usage is TRBJ1-1; D is uncertain. This CDR3 region has 13 residues. The V gene's germline CDR1 is SGHTA and CDR2 FQGTGA. In nucleotides, the CDR3 is TGCGCCAGCAGCTCAAATATGTACACTGAAGCTTTCTTT. Residues: CASSSNMYTEAFF.

The V gene is TRBV20-1, the J gene TRBJ2-3, with 12 bases lining up with TRBD2. V was clipped by 5 bases and J by 2 bases; unmatched bases: 8. This CDR3 has 16 residues. CDR1 and CDR2 from the germline V gene are DFQATT and SNEGSKA (reference sequence). The CDR3 region is CSAPETSGGNTDTQYF. In DNA form, the CDR3 reads TGCAGTGCTCCTGAGACTAGCGGGGGAAACACAGATACGCAGTATTTT.

In this sample, this clonotype turned up a few times. This chain uses TRBV15 with TRBJ1-1; D unresolved. V dropped 3 bases and J dropped 10 bases, with 12 bases sitting between them. The length of the CDR3 is 12 residues. Germline V gene data show CDR1 as LNHNV and CDR2 as YYDKDF (reference sequence). CDR3 in amino acids: CATSREDGGAFF. The CDR3 bases are TGTGCCACCAGCAGGGAAGATGGAGGAGCTTTCTTT.

V is TRBV10-1 and J is TRBJ2-2; D possibly uses TRBD1 or TRBD2 (5 bases each). The germline CDR1 and CDR2 sequences are WNHNN and SYGVQD (reference sequence). The CDR3 length is 16 residues. V shed 0 bases and J shed 4 bases, with 12 bases lying between them. CDR3 DNA sequence: TGCGCCAGCAGTGAGTCGATGGGGACCCGCACCGGGGAGCTGTTTTTT. Translated, it gives CASSESMGTRTGELFF.

In its sample, this clonotype is medium-sized. The chain couples TRBV27 to TRBJ2-7, with TRBD1 matching over 9 bases. The CDR3 length is 14 residues. After removal of 6 bases from V and 2 bases from J, the junction contained 5 bases not matched to a gene. CDR1 and CDR2 (germline): MNHEY, SMNVEV (reference sequence). The CDR3 here is CASSLGQGTYEQYF. Here the CDR3 DNA reads TGTGCCAGCAGCTTGGGACAGGGCACCTACGAGCAGTACTTC.

V is TRBV29-1 and J is TRBJ2-5, with D hard to call. This CDR3 is built from 13 residues. V was cut by 2 bases and J by 4 bases, with 11 bases left in between. CDR1 and CDR2 (germline): SQVTM, ANQGSEA. The CDR3 bases are TGCAGCGTTGAATTCCCCGGCCGAGAGACCCAGTACTTC. This codes for CSVEFPGRETQYF.

The gene calls are TRBV2 and TRBJ2-1; 12 bases align to TRBD2. The ends lost 7 bases at V and 2 bases at J; junction bases unmatched: 3. CDR3 length: 15 amino acids. Germline loops: CDR1 SNHLY, CDR2 FYNNEI. CDR3 sequence: CASTASGGAYNEQFF. CDR3 sequence (DNA): TGTGCCAGCACGGCTAGCGGGGGGGCCTACAATGAGCAGTTCTTC.

The chain employs TRBV27 and TRBJ2-7; TRBD2 agrees at 7 bases. The CDR3 consists of 14 residues. Germline values: CDR1 MNHEY, CDR2 SMNVEV (reference sequence). Trimming removed 5 bases from V and 6 bases from J; junction bases left unmatched: 10. CDR3 bases: TGTGCCAGCAGTCCCGGACTAGGTGGGGCCGAGCAGTACTTC. Translating gives CASSPGLGGAEQYF.

The gene calls are TRBV19 and TRBJ1-3; D not certain. Between the trimmed V and J ends, which lost 1 base and 0 bases, there was a span of 7 bases. CDR1 is LNHDA, CDR2 SQIVND, per germline (reference sequence). The CDR3 contains 15 residues. The CDR3 loop reads CASSIGQNSGNTIYF. CDR3 coding DNA: TGTGCCAGTAGTATAGGACAAAACTCTGGAAACACCATATATTTT.

The chain has TRBV19 and TRBJ2-1; D is ambiguous. The CDR3 extends over 11 amino acids. Trimming left V 6 bases short and J 6 bases short, with 6 bases between. Germline V gene lookup returns CDR1 LNHDA and CDR2 SQIVND (reference sequence). CDR3 sequence (DNA): TGTGCCAGTAGGGTGCTCAATGAGCAGTTCTTC. This codes for CASRVLNEQFF.

DNA for the CDR3: TGTGCCAGCAGGGAACCGACGGCTAACTATGGCTACACCTTC. The encoded protein is CASREPTANYGYTF. The genes are TRBV2 and TRBJ1-2; D is uncertain. Trimming removed 6 bases from V and 0 bases from J, with 11 bases in between. The CDR3 is 14 residues long. Germline lookup yields CDR1 SNHLY and CDR2 FYNNEI.

The chain couples TRBV6-1 to TRBJ2-5; tentative D call: TRBD2 (6 bases). Trimming removed 6 bases at V and 5 bases at J, with 19 bases between. The CDR3 has 15 residues. CDR1 and CDR2 from the germline V gene are MNHNS and SASEGT. The CDR3 sequence is CASRGEGEAWETQYF. As DNA, the CDR3 is TGTGCCAGCAGGGGGGAAGGGGAGGCGTGGGAGACCCAGTACTTC.

The chain is built from TRBV20-1 and TRBJ1-5; 7 nucleotides line up with TRBD1. V lost 1 base, J lost 3 bases, and 6 bases stayed unmatched. CDR1 and CDR2 from the germline V gene are DFQATT and SNEGSKA (reference sequence). The CDR3 has 15 residues. The CDR3 here is CSARASDRNNQPQHF. CDR3 sequence (DNA): TGCAGTGCTAGAGCTTCGGACAGGAACAATCAGCCCCAGCATTTT.

This clonotype was counted only a few times. CDR3 DNA: TGTGCCAGTAGCCCCGGGACATCGAATGAAAAACTGTTTTTT. It translates to CASSPGTSNEKLFF. The chain carries TRBV19 and TRBJ1-4; weak D call: TRBD1 (6 bases). V was cut by 6 bases and J by 5 bases, with 13 bases left in between. This CDR3 spans 14 amino acids. Germline V gives CDR1 LNHDA, CDR2 SQIVND (reference sequence).

In its sample, this clonotype ranks as medium-sized (0.01 to 0.1%). The V and J genes are TRBV15 and TRBJ2-7, with D uncertain. Looked up from germline, CDR1 is LNHNV and CDR2 is YYDKDF (reference sequence). Trimming left V 5 bases short and J 0 bases short, with 8 bases between. The CDR3 runs to 13 residues. The CDR3 nucleotides are TGTGCCACCAGCGGCGGAGACTCCTACGAGCAGTACTTC. It codes for CATSGGDSYEQYF.

The chain carries TRBV2 and TRBJ2-7; D gene unclear. CDR1 and CDR2 (germline): SNHLY, FYNNEI. The CDR3 runs 15 residues. V lost 2 bases, J lost 0 bases, and 11 bases lay in between. The DNA of the CDR3 is TGTGCCAGCAGTGAAAACGACCGAAGCTCCTACGAGCAGTACTTC. Translation gives CASSENDRSSYEQYF.

V usage is TRBV20-1 and J usage is TRBJ2-7; D remains ambiguous. This CDR3 has 13 amino acids. Germline V gives CDR1 DFQATT, CDR2 SNEGSKA (reference sequence). V lost 3 bases, J lost 4 bases, and 13 bases lay in between. The CDR3 coding sequence is TGCAGTGCTAGTTTGGGCAGAAAATACGAGCAGTACTTC. As protein: CSASLGRKYEQYF.

A note on this clonotype: One end of the junction fails to match germline, which may point to a read error. J is TRBJ1-5 and V is TRBV6-5; D call uncertain. Germline V gene lookup returns CDR1 MNHEY and CDR2 SVGAGI. The CDR3 contains 13 residues. The CDR3 sequence is CASSYAVLQPQHF. CDR3 in DNA: TGTGCCAGCAGTTACGCGGTACTTCAGCCCCAGCACTTT.

As regards this clonotype: The junction does not match germline at one end; this may be a read error. The rearrangement uses TRBV7-2 and TRBJ1-1, with 7 bases lining up with TRBD1. The CDR3 has 14 residues. Germline V gives CDR1 SGHTA, CDR2 FQGNSA. CDR3: CASSISRGDTEAFF. Here the CDR3 DNA reads TGTGCCAGCAGCATTTCCAGGGGGGACACTGAGGCTTTCTTT.

V and J are TRBV20-1 and TRBJ2-7; D is possibly TRBD2 (5 bases). V lost 2 bases and J lost 6, with 14 bases in between. From germline, CDR1 is DFQATT and CDR2 SNEGSKA (reference sequence). CDR3 length equals 13 residues. The CDR3 is CSARLVGGIEQYF. The CDR3 bases are TGCAGTGCTAGACTTGTCGGAGGTATCGAGCAGTACTTC.

This clonotype appeared a few times. The rearrangement joins TRBV10-3 to TRBJ1-2; no clear D gene. Germline V gene lookup returns CDR1 ENHRY and CDR2 SYGVKD. Trimming pared 0 bases from V and 7 bases from J, leaving 3 bases between. The CDR3 runs to 11 residues. CDR3: CAISESGGYTF. The CDR3 coding sequence is TGTGCCATCAGTGAGTCGGGTGGCTACACCTTC.

This clonotype was counted at least ten times. This chain joins TRBV20-1 and TRBJ1-2, with TRBD1 matching 9 bases. V lost 2 bases to trimming and J lost 7 bases; unmatched junction nucleotides: 5. The CDR3 runs to 13 residues. Per germline, CDR1 DFQATT and CDR2 SNEGSKA (reference sequence). This chain's CDR3 is CSARKQGARGYTF. CDR3 nucleotide sequence: TGCAGTGCTAGAAAACAGGGGGCGCGTGGCTACACCTTC.

A single count supports this clonotype. V gene TRBV2 combines with J gene TRBJ2-3; the match to TRBD2 covers 11 bases. V dropped 5 bases and J dropped 0; count of bases not matched to a gene: 7. Germline V gene sequence: CDR1 SNHLY, CDR2 FYNNEI. There are 17 residues in the CDR3. The CDR3 DNA is TGTGCCAGCAGTTCAAGGCTAGCGGGGGGCAGCACAGATACGCAGTATTTT. Protein: CASSSRLAGGSTDTQYF.

The V and J genes are TRBV7-2 and TRBJ2-7; D is perhaps TRBD2 (7 bases). V was cut by 5 bases and J by 5 bases, with 16 bases left in between. Germline lookup yields CDR1 SGHTA and CDR2 FQGNSA. This CDR3 region has 14 residues. The CDR3 coding sequence is TGTGCCAGCAGCCATAGGGGGGGCTTGGACGAGCAGTACTTC. Translated: CASSHRGGLDEQYF.

V and J are TRBV14 and TRBJ2-2; D might be TRBD1 (6 bases). The V end was cut by 2 bases, the J end by 3 bases, with 10 bases between. The CDR3 contains 15 residues. In germline, CDR1 is SGHDN, CDR2 FVKESK. For the CDR3, the DNA is TGTGCCAGCAGCCAACCGGGACAATACACCGGGGAGCTGTTTTTT. Its protein product is CASSQPGQYTGELFF.

CDR3 coding DNA: TGTGCCACCAGTGTTGGGGTGGGGCAGCCCCAGCATTTT. Translation gives CATSVGVGQPQHF. This chain connects TRBV24-1 to TRBJ1-5; no reliable D call. This CDR3 region has 13 residues. Germline values: CDR1 KGHDR, CDR2 SFDVKD. Between the trimmed V and J ends, which lost 5 bases and 7 bases, there was a span of 11 bases.